This TCR beta chain emerged from a study of T cells in Graves' hyperthyroidism and ophthalmopathy. Broader study findings: From stable hyperthyroidism, ophthalmopathy was separated by a 13 V-J model. Prediction of ophthalmopathy progression came a median approximately 6.5 months pre-onset. Most thyroid clonotypes with frequency above 0.001 were detected in blood.

A note on this clonotype: Its target is not known.

Per the germline V gene, CDR1 is SGHTA and CDR2 is FQGNSA. The CDR3 runs to 17 residues. V was cut by 3 bases and J by 0 bases, with 12 bases left in between. RNA transcripts gave rise to amplified TCR beta CDR3 regions. A set of HTBI primers served as the primers for a first-round RT-PCR of the TCR CDR3. TCRdb recomputed calls from the multiplex PCR reads with MiXCR, one row per CDR3 protein. The profile shows roughly 580,000 distinct CDR3 sequences, around 46% of them singletons. Input material: peripheral blood or thyroid tissue (not recorded which). The chain links TRBV7-2 to TRBJ1-6; D uncertain. This clonotype originated in a young woman with Graves' hyperthyroidism. Here the CDR3 reads CASSFGRRSSYNSPLHF. Written as DNA, the CDR3 is TGTGCCAGCAGCTTTGGTCGTCGGAGCTCCTATAATTCACCCCTCCACTTT.